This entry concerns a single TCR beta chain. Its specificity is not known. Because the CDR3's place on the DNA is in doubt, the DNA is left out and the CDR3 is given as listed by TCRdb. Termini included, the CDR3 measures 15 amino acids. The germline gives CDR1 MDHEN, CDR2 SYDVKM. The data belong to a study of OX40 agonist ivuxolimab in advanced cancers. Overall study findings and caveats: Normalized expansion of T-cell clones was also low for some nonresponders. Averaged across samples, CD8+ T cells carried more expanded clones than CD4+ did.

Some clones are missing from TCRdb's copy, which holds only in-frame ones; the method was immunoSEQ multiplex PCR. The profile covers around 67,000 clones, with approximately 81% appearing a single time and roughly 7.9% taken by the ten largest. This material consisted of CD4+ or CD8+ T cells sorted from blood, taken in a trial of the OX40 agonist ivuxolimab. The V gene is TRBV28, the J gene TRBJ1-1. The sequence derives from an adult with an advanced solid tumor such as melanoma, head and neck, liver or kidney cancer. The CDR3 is CASSSSTRTYTEAFF.